These 18 T cell receptor beta chains came from one sample sequenced in a study of blood T cell repertoires in COVID-19. This table comes from immunoSEQ multiplex PCR, and its TCRdb copy is limited to in-frame clones, with some not included. Of tens of thousands of clones listed, over 75% are singletons. The sample was peripheral blood. These receptors were collected from a human donor in a cohort sampled during active COVID-19.

The chain employs TRBV6-6 and TRBJ2-3; TRBD2 agrees at 12 bases. CDR3 length equals 16 residues. Germline values: CDR1 MNHNY, CDR2 SVGAGI (reference sequence). Trimming removed 5 bases from V and 5 bases from J; junction bases left unmatched: 8. As DNA, the CDR3 is TGTGCCAGCAGTGGGTGGGCTAGCGGGAGGGAAGATACGCAGTATTTT. Translating it yields CASSGWASGREDTQYF.

This chain connects TRBV7-6 to TRBJ1-6, with TRBD1 matching over 9 bases. The CDR3 extends over 16 amino acids. The ends lost 1 base at V and 9 bases at J; junction bases unmatched: 7. The germline V gene has CDR1 SGHVS and CDR2 FNYEAQ. CDR3 sequence reads: CASSLGPGTGSSPLHF. The DNA for the CDR3 is TGTGCCAGCAGCTTAGGGCCCGGGACAGGGAGTTCACCCCTCCACTTT.

The rearrangement links TRBV5-1 to TRBJ2-7, with 10 bases that match TRBD1. V trimming: 4 bases; J trimming: 1 base; junction bases outside the gene matches: 5. The germline gives CDR1 SGHRS, CDR2 YFSETQ. This CDR3 is 15 amino acids long. In DNA form, the CDR3 reads TGCGCCAGCAGCGTAGGACAGGGGGTTTCCTACGAGCAGTACTTC. Encoded protein: CASSVGQGVSYEQYF.

The J gene is TRBJ2-7, the V gene TRBV4-1; 8 bases match TRBD1. V lost 0 bases, J lost 4 bases, and 5 bases stayed unmatched. The CDR3 covers 15 residues. Germline V gene sequence: CDR1 MGHRA, CDR2 YSYEKL. The DNA for the CDR3 is TGCGCCAGCAGCCAAGACAGGGGGCCCGTTTACGAGCAGTACTTC. This translates into CASSQDRGPVYEQYF.

The chain recombines TRBV4-3 with TRBJ2-4; 7 bases align to TRBD1. This CDR3 has 17 amino acids. Germline trimming cut 0 bases from V and 7 bases from J; bases unmatched to any gene: 12. Germline V lookup: CDR1 LGHNA, CDR2 YSLEER. The CDR3 DNA is TGCGCCAGCAGCCAAGAGAGAGGGGGCAGTTTGGTGAACATTCAGTACTTC. This translates into CASSQERGGSLVNIQYF.

This clone has just one count. The rearrangement links TRBV11-2 to TRBJ1-1; 8 bases match TRBD1. CDR3 size: 14 residues. Germline assignment: CDR1 SGHAT and CDR2 FQNNGV. Unmatched junction bases numbered 6, after V lost 6 bases and J lost 3 bases. The CDR3 DNA reads as TGTGCCAGCAGTACGCGGGACAGGCACACTGAAGCTTTCTTT. This sequence encodes CASSTRDRHTEAFF.

The chain is built from TRBV2 and TRBJ2-2, with TRBD1 matching 7 bases. This CDR3 has 15 residues. Germline V lookup: CDR1 SNHLY, CDR2 FYNNEI. V dropped 7 bases and J dropped 1; count of bases not matched to a gene: 6. CDR3 in DNA: TGTGCCAGCATCTTGGACAGGATGAACACCGGGGAGCTGTTTTTT. Its translation: CASILDRMNTGELFF. Complete variable domain (other parts from reference TRBV2 and TRBJ2-2): EPEVTQTPSHQVTQMGQEVILRCVPISNHLYFYWYRQILGQKVEFLVSFYNNEISEKSEIFDDQFSVERPDGSNFTLKIRSTKLEDSAMYFCASILDRMNTGELFFGEGSRLTVL.

CDR3 sequence reads: CASSLDHRTDTQYF. The CDR3, as DNA: TGTGCCAGCAGCTTAGACCACAGGACAGATACGCAGTATTTT. The chain is built from TRBV11-2 and TRBJ2-3; possibly TRBD1 for D (5 bases). The germline V gene encodes CDR1 SGHAT and CDR2 FQNNGV. Deletions cut 0 bases from V and 3 bases from J, with 7 bases between. The CDR3 runs 14 residues.

The chain couples TRBV30 to TRBJ2-7; 9 nucleotides agree with TRBD2. The CDR3 runs to 13 residues. V gave up 0 bases and J gave up 6 bases; unmatched junction bases: 3. CDR1 is GTSNPN and CDR2 is SVGIG in the germline V gene (reference sequence). The CDR3 sequence is CAWSVAGGGEQYF. In nucleotides, the CDR3 is TGTGCCTGGAGTGTGGCGGGAGGGGGCGAGCAGTACTTC.

This clone was found once. J is TRBJ1-6 and V is TRBV28; TRBD1 matches at 10 bases. The V gene end was trimmed by 5 bases and the J gene end by 0 bases; junction bases not matched to a gene: 7. The length of the CDR3 is 18 residues. Germline assignment: CDR1 MDHEN and CDR2 SYDVKM. This chain's CDR3 is CASSPGQGTSSYNSPLHF. For the CDR3, the DNA is TGTGCCAGCAGTCCGGGACAGGGGACAAGCTCCTATAATTCACCCCTCCACTTT.

V usage is TRBV5-1 and J usage is TRBJ2-5, with 7 bases identical to TRBD2. The CDR3 has 14 residues. The germline CDR1 and CDR2 sequences are SGHRS and YFSETQ. After removal of 0 bases from V and 4 bases from J, the junction contained 3 bases not matched to a gene. The CDR3 loop is CASSLAQRGETQYF. CDR3 nucleotides: TGCGCCAGCAGCTTGGCACAGCGGGGAGAGACCCAGTACTTC.

This chain joins TRBV7-8 and TRBJ2-7; D perhaps matches TRBD1 (6 bases). Germline V lookup: CDR1 SGHVS, CDR2 FQNEAQ. The CDR3 runs to 14 residues. Trimming removed 0 bases from V and 7 bases from J, with 13 bases in between. CDR3 residues: CASSLAQRGGEQYF. The CDR3 DNA reads TGTGCCAGCAGCTTAGCGCAACGAGGGGGTGAGCAGTACTTC.

The genes are TRBV7-2 and TRBJ1-2; tentative D call: TRBD1 (6 bases). This CDR3 region has 15 residues. Germline V gene sequence: CDR1 SGHTA, CDR2 FQGNSA. V was trimmed by 4 bases and J by 5 bases, leaving 17 bases between them. The CDR3 nucleotides are TGTGCCAGCAGCTCCACGGGGGGCCGGGTTTATGGCTACACCTTC. This sequence encodes CASSSTGGRVYGYTF.

V is TRBV9 and J is TRBJ1-3; D may be TRBD1 (5 bases). The germline V gene encodes CDR1 SGDLS and CDR2 YYNGEE. Trimming removed 6 bases at V and 0 bases at J, with 10 bases between. The CDR3 is 14 residues long. CDR3 protein: CASMQGSSGNTIYF. The CDR3 DNA reads TGTGCCAGCATGCAGGGCAGCTCTGGAAACACCATATATTTT.

The chain has TRBV3-1 (or the pseudogene TRBV3-2) and TRBJ2-2; a possible D gene is TRBD2 (6 bases). The CDR3 has 14 residues. V was shortened by 0 bases and J by 9 bases, with 11 bases between the two germline ends. CDR1 is LGHDT, CDR2 YNNKEL, per germline (reference sequence). For the CDR3, the DNA is TGTGCCAGCAGCCAAGATGGAGGGATGAGGGAGCTGTTTTTT. This translates into CASSQDGGMRELFF.

The chain has TRBV28 and TRBJ1-1, with D perhaps matching TRBD1 (5 bases). The V gene lost 6 bases and the J gene lost 5 bases, with 13 bases spanning the gap. This CDR3 contains 13 residues. Germline assignment: CDR1 MDHEN and CDR2 SYDVKM. The CDR3 loop reads CASRQQGWTEAFF. The CDR3 nucleotides are TGTGCCAGCAGGCAGCAGGGCTGGACTGAAGCTTTCTTT.

V usage is TRBV21-1 and J usage is TRBJ2-5; the table calls TRBD2, which could not be checked here. TRBV21-1 corresponds to a pseudogene. CDR3 length: 16 residues. The CDR3 DNA sequence: TGTGCCAGCAGCAAAGGTGGAGATAGGACTCAAGAGACCCAGTACTTC. Protein sequence: CASSKGGDRTQETQYF.

This clone has a handful of counts. The chain carries TRBV7-9 and TRBJ1-2; D unclear. V dropped 1 base and J dropped 3 bases, with 6 bases sitting between them. Germline assignment: CDR1 SEHNR and CDR2 FQNEAQ (reference sequence). This CDR3 region has 13 residues. Here the CDR3 DNA reads TGTGCCAGCAGCTTAGAAGAGGACTATGGCTACACCTTC. The encoded protein is CASSLEEDYGYTF. Combining the CDR3 with reference TRBV7-9 and TRBJ1-2 gives the whole variable domain DTGVSQNPRHKITKRGQNVTFRCDPISEHNRLYWYRQTLGQGPEFLTYFQNEAQLEKSRLLSDRFSAERPKGSFSTLEIQRTEQGDSAMYLCASSLEEDYGYTFGSGTRLTVV.